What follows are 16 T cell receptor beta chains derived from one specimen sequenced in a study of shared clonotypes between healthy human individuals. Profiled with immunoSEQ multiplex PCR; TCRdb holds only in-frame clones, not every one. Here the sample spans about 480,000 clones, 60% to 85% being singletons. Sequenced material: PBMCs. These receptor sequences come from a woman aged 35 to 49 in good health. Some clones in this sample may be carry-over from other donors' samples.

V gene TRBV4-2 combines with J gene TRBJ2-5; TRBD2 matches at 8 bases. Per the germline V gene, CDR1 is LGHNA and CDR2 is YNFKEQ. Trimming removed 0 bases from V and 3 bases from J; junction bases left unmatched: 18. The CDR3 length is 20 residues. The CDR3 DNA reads TGTGCCAGCAGCCAAGATCACGGGAGGGTGCGGGAGCGAAAAGAAGAGACCCAGTACTTC. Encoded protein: CASSQDHGRVRERKEETQYF.

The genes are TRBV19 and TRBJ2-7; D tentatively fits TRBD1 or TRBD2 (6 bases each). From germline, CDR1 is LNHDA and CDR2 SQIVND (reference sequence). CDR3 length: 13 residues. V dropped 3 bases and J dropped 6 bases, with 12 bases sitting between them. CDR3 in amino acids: CASSMIRGGEQYF. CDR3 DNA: TGTGCCAGTAGTATGATCAGGGGAGGCGAGCAGTACTTC.

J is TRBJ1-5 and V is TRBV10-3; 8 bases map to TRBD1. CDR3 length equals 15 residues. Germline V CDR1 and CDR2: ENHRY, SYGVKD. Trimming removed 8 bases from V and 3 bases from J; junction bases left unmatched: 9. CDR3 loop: CAIQQDRAINQPQHF. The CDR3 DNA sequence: TGTGCCATCCAACAGGACAGGGCGATCAATCAGCCCCAGCATTTT.

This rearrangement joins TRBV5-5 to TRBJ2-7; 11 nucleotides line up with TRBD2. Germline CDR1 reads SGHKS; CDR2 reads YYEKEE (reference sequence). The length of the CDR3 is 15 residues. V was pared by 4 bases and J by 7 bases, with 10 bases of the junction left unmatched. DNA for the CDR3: TGTGCCAGCAGCGTCGATATAGCGGGAGGGCGAGAGCAGTACTTC. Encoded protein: CASSVDIAGGREQYF.

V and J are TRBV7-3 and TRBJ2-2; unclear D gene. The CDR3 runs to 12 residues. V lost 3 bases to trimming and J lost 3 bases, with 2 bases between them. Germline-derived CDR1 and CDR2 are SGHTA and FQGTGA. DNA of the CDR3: TGTGCCAGCAGCTTGGACACCGGGGAGCTGTTTTTT. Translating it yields CASSLDTGELFF.

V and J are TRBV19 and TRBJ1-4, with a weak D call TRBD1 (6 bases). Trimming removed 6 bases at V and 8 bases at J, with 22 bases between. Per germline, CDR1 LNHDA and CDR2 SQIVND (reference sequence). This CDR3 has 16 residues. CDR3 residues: CASRFHGQSPEEKLFF. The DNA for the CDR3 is TGTGCCAGTAGATTCCACGGACAGTCGCCAGAAGAAAAACTGTTTTTT.

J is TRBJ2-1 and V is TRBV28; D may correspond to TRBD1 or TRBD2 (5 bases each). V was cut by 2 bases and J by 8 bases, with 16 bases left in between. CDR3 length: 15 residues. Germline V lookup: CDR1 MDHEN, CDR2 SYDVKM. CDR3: CASSLGGGSADEQFF. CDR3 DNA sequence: TGTGCCAGCAGTTTAGGGGGTGGGAGCGCCGATGAGCAGTTCTTC.

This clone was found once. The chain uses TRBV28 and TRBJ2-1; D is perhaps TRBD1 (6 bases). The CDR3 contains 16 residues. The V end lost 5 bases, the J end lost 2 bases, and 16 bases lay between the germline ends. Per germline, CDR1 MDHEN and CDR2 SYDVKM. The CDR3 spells CASSTGRVRAYNEQFF. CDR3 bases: TGTGCCAGCAGTACAGGGCGGGTGAGAGCCTACAATGAGCAGTTCTTC.

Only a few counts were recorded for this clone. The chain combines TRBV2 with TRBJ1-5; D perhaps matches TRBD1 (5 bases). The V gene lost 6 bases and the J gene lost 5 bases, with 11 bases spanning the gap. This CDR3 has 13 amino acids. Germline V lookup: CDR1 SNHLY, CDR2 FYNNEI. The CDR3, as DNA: TGTGCCAGCAGATGGCAGGGAGATCAGCCCCAGCATTTT. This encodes CASRWQGDQPQHF.

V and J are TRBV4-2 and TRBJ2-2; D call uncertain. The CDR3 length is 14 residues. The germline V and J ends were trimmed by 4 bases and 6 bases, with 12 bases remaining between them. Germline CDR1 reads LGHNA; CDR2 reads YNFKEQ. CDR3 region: CASSRKKDSGELFF. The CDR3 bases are TGTGCCAGCAGCCGAAAGAAGGATTCCGGGGAGCTGTTTTTT.

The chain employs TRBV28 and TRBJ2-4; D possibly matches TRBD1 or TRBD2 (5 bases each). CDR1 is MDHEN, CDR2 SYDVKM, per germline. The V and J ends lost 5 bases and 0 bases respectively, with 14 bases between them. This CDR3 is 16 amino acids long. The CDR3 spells CASSLGTDLAKNIQYF. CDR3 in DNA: TGTGCCAGCAGTCTCGGGACGGACTTAGCCAAAAACATTCAGTACTTC.

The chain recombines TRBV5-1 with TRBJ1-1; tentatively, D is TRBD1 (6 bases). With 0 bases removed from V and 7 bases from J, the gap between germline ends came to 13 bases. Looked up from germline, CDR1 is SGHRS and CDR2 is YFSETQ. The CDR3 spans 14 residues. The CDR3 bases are TGCGCCAGCAGCTTGGAGTCAGGGGTTAGTGAAGCTTTCTTT. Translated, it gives CASSLESGVSEAFF.

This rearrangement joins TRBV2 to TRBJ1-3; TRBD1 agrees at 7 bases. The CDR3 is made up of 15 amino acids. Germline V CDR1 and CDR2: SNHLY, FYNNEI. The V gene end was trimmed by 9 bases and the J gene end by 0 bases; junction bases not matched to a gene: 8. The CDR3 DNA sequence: TGTGCCAGTGACCGCGGGACAGACTCTGGAAACACCATATATTTT. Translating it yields CASDRGTDSGNTIYF.

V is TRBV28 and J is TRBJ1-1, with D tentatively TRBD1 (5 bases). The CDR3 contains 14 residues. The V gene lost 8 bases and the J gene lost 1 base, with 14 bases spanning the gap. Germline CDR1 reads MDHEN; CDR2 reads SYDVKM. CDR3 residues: CASPPGPENTEAFF. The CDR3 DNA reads TGTGCCAGCCCCCCGGGACCCGAGAACACTGAAGCTTTCTTT. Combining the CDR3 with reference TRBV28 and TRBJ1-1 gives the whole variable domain DVKVTQSSRYLVKRTGEKVFLECVQDMDHENMFWYRQDPGLGLRLIYFSYDVKMKEKGDIPEGYSVSREKKERFSLILESASTNQTSMYLCASPPGPENTEAFFGQGTRLTVV.

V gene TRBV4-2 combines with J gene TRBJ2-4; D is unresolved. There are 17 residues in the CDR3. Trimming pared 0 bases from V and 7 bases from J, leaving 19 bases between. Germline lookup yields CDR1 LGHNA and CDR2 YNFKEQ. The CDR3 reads CASSQDAGSWGNNIQYF. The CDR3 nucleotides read TGTGCCAGCAGCCAAGATGCAGGTTCCTGGGGTAATAACATTCAGTACTTC.

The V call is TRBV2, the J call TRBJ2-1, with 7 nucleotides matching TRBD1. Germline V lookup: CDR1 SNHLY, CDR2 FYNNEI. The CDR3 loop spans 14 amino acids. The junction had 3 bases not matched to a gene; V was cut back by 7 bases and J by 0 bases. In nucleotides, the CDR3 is TGTGCCAGCAAGACAGGGATCTCCTACAATGAGCAGTTCTTC. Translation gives CASKTGISYNEQFF. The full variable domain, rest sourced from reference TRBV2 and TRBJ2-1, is EPEVTQTPSHQVTQMGQEVILRCVPISNHLYFYWYRQILGQKVEFLVSFYNNEISEKSEIFDDQFSVERPDGSNFTLKIRSTKLEDSAMYFCASKTGISYNEQFFGPGTRLTVL.